Detailed here is one T cell receptor (beta chain). This CDR3 spans 14 amino acids. J lost 8 bases, V lost 4 bases, and 6 bases had no gene match. Germline assignment: CDR1 LGHNA and CDR2 YNFKEQ. The data derive from a study of T cell responses to AZD1222 COVID-19 vaccine. TCRdb keeps only in-frame clones here, not all; method: immunoSEQ multiplex PCR. Of roughly 120,000 clones in the sample, 80% to 90% were seen once. The chain employs TRBV4-2 and TRBJ1-5; TRBD1 matches at 9 bases. Specimen: peripheral blood, collected on day 0 of MenACWY control vaccination. The TCR comes from an adult in good health. Here the CDR3 DNA reads TGTGCCAGCAGCCCAGGGACAGGGCGGAAGCCCCAGCATTTT. Amino acids: CASSPGTGRKPQHF.